This is a list of T cell receptor beta chains from one sample in a study of blood T cell repertoires in COVID-19. The method was immunoSEQ multiplex PCR; TCRdb's version includes in-frame clones alone and lacks a portion of them. The sample contains roughly 110,000 clones, approximately 80% of which appear only once. Specimen: peripheral blood. The receptors derive from a woman aged 55-70 years with acute or convalescent COVID-19. The CDR3 runs from the conserved cysteine through the conserved F or W. D genes are given only for firm matches.

j_gene | d_gene | v_gene | CDR3aa
TRBJ2-2 | TRBD1 | TRBV7-9 | CASIGQAYAGELFF
TRBJ2-5 | . | TRBV5-1 | CASSLALIQETQYF
TRBJ1-4 | TRBD1 | TRBV4-1 | CASSQGPQGALYEKLFF
TRBJ2-2 | TRBD2 | TRBV5-1 | CASSFSGTNTGELFF
TRBJ2-5 | TRBD2 | TRBV5-1 | CASSGTSSGETQYF
TRBJ2-7 | . | TRBV2 | CASSEGLPGLYSYEQYF
TRBJ1-2 | . | TRBV6-5 | CASRMTANYGYTF
TRBJ2-7 | . | TRBV6-5 | CASRPPDSSEQYF
TRBJ1-5 | . | TRBV21-1 | CASSKRKEGNQPQHF
TRBJ2-1 | TRBD2 | TRBV7-8 | CASSQLASHEQFF
TRBJ1-1 | . | TRBV6-5 | CASSGNRGIRGAFF
TRBJ2-7 | . | TRBV21-1 | CASSPRTSGGLYEQYF
TRBJ1-1 | . | TRBV5-1 | CASSSVTGSAEAFF
TRBJ1-1 | TRBD1 | TRBV7-3 | CASSETGVTEAFF
TRBJ1-2 | . | TRBV5-1 | CASSLGQNYGYTF
TRBJ2-1 | . | TRBV18 | CASSRREDEQFF
TRBJ2-1 | TRBD2 | TRBV20-1 | CSASSVGGSSYNEQFF
TRBJ2-5 | TRBD1 | TRBV5-5 | CASSGRTGEGGETQYF
TRBJ2-2 | . | TRBV11-3 | CASSRGGSDTGELFF
TRBJ2-2 | TRBD2 | TRBV10-3 | CAISESGTSVNTGELFF
TRBJ1-2 | TRBD1 | TRBV2 | CASSELQGGNYGYTF
TRBJ1-5 | . | TRBV29-1 | CSVEGQEGQPQHF
TRBJ2-1 | . | TRBV5-1 | CASSLETDSYNEQFF
TRBJ1-1 | . | TRBV18 | CASSPQGRMEAFF
TRBJ1-5 | TRBD1 | TRBV2 | CASRRTGGDGGNQPQHF
TRBJ2-7 | TRBD1 | TRBV10-2 | CATRGQGLSYEQYF
TRBJ1-1 | . | TRBV7-2 | CASSLSGAAEAFF
TRBJ2-7 | TRBD1 | TRBV6-6 | CASTSRDRGYEQYF
TRBJ1-3 | . | TRBV21-1 | CASTHDRGPGNTIYF